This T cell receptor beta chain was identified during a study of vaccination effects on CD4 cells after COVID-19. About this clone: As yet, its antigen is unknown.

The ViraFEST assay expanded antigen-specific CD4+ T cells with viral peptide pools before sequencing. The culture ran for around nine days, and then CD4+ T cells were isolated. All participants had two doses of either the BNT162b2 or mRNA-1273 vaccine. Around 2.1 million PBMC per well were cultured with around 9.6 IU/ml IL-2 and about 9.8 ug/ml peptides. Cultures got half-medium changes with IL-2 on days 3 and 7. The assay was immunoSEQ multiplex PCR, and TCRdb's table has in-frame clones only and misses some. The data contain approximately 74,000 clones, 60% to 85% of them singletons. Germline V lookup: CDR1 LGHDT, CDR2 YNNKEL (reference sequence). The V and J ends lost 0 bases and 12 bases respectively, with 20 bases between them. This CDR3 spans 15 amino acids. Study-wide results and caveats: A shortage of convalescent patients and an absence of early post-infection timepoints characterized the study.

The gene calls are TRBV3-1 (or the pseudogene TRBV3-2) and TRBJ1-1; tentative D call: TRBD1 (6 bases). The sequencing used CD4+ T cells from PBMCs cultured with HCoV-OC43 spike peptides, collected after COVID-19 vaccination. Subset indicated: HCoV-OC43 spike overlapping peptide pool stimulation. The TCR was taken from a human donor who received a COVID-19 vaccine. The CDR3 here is CASSQEGGRALGSFF. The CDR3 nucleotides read TGTGCCAGCAGCCAAGAAGGGGGGAGGGCCCTTGGGTCTTTCTTT.